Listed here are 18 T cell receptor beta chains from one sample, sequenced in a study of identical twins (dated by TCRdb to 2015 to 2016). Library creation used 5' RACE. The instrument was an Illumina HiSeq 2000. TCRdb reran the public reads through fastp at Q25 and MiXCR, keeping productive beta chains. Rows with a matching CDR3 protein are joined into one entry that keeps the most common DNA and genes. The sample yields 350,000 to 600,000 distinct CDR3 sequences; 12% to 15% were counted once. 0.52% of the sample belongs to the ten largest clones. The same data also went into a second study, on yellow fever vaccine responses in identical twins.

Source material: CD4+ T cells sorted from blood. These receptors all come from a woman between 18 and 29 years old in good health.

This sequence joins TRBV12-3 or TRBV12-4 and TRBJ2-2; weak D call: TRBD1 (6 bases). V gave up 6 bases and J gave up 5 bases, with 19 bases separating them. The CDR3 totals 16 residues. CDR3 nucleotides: TGTGCCAGCAGGCCTATCCAGGGGATTGGGACCGGGGAGCTGTTTTTT. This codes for CASRPIQGIGTGELFF.

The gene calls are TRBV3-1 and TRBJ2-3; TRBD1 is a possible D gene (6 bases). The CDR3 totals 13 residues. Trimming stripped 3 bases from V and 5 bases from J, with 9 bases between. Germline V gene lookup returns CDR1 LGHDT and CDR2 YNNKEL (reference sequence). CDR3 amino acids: CASSHTGRDTQYF. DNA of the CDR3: TGTGCCAGCAGCCACACAGGGAGAGATACGCAGTATTTT.

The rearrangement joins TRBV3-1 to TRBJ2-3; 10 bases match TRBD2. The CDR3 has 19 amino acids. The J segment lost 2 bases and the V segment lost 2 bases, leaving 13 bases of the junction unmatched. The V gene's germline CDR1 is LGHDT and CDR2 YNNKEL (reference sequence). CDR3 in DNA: TGTGCCAGCAGCCAAAGAAGTCCGGGACTAGCGAGGAACACAGATACGCAGTATTTT. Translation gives CASSQRSPGLARNTDTQYF.

The CDR3 DNA follows: TGTGCCATCAACACTGAAGCTTTCTTT. The encoded protein is CAINTEAFF. The rearrangement joins TRBV11-2 to TRBJ1-1, with unresolved D. Germline CDR1 and CDR2: SGHAT and FQNNGV. Deletions cut 10 bases from V and 2 bases from J, with 2 bases between. The CDR3 covers 9 residues.

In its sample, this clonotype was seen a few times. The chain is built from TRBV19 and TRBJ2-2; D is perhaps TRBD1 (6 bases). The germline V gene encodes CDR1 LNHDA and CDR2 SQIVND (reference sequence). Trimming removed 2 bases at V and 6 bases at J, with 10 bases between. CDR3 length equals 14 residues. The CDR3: CASSISGDAGELFF. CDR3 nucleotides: TGTGCCAGTAGTATATCAGGGGATGCCGGGGAGCTGTTTTTT.

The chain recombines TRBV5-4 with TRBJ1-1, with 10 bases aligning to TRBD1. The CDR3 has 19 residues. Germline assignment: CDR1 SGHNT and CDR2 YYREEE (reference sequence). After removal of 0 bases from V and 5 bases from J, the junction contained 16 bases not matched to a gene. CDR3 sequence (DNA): TGTGCCAGCAGCTTGGCCGATCTGGGACAGGGGAGAGGGAGGACTGAAGCTTTCTTT. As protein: CASSLADLGQGRGRTEAFF. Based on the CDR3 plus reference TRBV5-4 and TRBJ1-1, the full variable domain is ETGVTQSPTHLIKTRGQQVTLRCSSQSGHNTVSWYQQALGQGPQFIFQYYREEENGRGNFPPRFSGLQFPNYSSELNVNALELDDSALYLCASSLADLGQGRGRTEAFFGQGTRLTVV.

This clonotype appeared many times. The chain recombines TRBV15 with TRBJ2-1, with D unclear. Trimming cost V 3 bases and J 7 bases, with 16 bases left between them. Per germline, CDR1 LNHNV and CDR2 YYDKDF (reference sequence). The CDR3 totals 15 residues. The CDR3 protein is CATSSLVSGRNEQFF. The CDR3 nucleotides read TGTGCCACCAGCAGCCTAGTCTCCGGCCGGAATGAGCAGTTCTTC.

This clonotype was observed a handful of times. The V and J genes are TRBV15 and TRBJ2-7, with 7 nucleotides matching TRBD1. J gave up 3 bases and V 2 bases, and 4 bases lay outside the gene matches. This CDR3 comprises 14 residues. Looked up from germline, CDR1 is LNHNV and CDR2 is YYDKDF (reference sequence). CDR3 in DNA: TGTGCCACCAGCAGATCGCCAGGGGGCTACGAGCAGTACTTC. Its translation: CATSRSPGGYEQYF.

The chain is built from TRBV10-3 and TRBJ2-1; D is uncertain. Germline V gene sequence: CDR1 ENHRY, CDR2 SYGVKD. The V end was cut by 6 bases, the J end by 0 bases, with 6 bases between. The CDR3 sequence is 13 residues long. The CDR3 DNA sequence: TGTGCCATCAGAGGACCCTCCTACAATGAGCAGTTCTTC. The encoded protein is CAIRGPSYNEQFF.

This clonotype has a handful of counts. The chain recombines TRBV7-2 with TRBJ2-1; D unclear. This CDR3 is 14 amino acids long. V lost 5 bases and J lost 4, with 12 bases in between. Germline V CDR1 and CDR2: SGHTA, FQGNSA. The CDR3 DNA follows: TGTGCCAGCAGCCCAGACGCTTTTTACAATGAGCAGTTCTTC. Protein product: CASSPDAFYNEQFF.

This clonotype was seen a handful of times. CDR3: CASTGTSGRHEQFF. For the CDR3, the DNA is TGTGCCAGCACCGGGACTAGCGGGAGACATGAGCAGTTCTTC. The chain is built from TRBV11-2 and TRBJ2-1, with 14 positions matching TRBD2. This CDR3 has 14 residues. Germline lookup yields CDR1 SGHAT and CDR2 FQNNGV. V gave up 7 bases and J gave up 8 bases; unmatched junction bases: 4.

The CDR3 is CASSFDIYYEQYF. CDR3 sequence (DNA): TGTGCCAGCAGTTTCGACATTTACTACGAGCAGTACTTC. V usage is TRBV27 and J usage is TRBJ2-7; D is ambiguous. CDR3 length: 13 residues. The V gene's germline CDR1 is MNHEY and CDR2 SMNVEV (reference sequence). Trimming cost V 3 bases and J 3 bases, with 9 bases left between them.

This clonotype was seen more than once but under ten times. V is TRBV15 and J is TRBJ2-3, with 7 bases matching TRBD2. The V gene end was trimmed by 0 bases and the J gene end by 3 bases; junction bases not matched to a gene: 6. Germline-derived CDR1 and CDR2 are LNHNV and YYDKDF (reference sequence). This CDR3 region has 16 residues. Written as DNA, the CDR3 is TGTGCCACCAGCAGAGATGTGGCGGGAGCGACAGATACGCAGTATTTT. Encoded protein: CATSRDVAGATDTQYF.

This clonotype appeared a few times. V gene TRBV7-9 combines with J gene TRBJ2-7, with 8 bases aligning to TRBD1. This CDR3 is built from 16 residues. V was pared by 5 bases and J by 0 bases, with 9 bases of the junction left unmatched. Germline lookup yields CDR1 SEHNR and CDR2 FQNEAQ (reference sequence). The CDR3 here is CASSTGQGLSSYEQYF. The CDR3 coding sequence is TGTGCCAGCAGCACTGGACAGGGTTTGAGCTCCTACGAGCAGTACTTC.

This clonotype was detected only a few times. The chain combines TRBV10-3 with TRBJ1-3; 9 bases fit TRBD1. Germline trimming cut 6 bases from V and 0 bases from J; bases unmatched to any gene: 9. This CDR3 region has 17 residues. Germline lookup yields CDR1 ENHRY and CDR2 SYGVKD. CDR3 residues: CAIRGTGTLHSGNTIYF. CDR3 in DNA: TGTGCCATCAGGGGGACAGGGACCTTACACTCTGGAAACACCATATATTTT.

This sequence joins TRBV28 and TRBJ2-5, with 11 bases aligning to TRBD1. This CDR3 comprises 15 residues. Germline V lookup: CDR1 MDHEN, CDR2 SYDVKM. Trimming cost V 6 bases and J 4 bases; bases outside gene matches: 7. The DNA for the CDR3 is TGTGCCAGCAGGCTGGACAGGGGGCCCCCAGAGACCCAGTACTTC. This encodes CASRLDRGPPETQYF. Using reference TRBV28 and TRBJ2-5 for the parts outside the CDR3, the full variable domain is DVKVTQSSRYLVKRTGEKVFLECVQDMDHENMFWYRQDPGLGLRLIYFSYDVKMKEKGDIPEGYSVSREKKERFSLILESASTNQTSMYLCASRLDRGPPETQYFGPGTRLLVL.

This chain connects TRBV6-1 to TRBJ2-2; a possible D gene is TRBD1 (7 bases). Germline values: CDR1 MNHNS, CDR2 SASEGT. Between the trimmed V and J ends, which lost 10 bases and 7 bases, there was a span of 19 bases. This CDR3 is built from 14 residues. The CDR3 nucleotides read TGTGCCACCCGGAGGGGGCGAGACAGCGGGGAGCTGTTTTTT. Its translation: CATRRGRDSGELFF.

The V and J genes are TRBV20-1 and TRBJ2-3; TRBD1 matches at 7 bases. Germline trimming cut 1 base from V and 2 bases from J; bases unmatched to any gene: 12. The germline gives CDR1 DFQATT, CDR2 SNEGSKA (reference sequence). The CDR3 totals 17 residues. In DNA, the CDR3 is TGCAGTGCTAGAGTTGCTTCGGGGACAGCAGACACAGATACGCAGTATTTT. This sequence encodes CSARVASGTADTDTQYF.